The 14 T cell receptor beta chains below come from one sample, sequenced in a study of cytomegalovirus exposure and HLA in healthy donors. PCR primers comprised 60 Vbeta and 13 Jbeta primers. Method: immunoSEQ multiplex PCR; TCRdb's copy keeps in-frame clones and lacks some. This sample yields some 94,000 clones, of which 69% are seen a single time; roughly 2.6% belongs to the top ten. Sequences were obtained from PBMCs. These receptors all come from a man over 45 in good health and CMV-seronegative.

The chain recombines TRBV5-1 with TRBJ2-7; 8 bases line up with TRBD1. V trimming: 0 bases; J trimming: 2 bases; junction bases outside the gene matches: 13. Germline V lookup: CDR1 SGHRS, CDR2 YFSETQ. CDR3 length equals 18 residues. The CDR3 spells CASSLDQTPAGGTYEQYF. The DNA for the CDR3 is TGCGCCAGCAGCTTGGACCAGACACCGGCAGGGGGCACCTACGAGCAGTACTTC.

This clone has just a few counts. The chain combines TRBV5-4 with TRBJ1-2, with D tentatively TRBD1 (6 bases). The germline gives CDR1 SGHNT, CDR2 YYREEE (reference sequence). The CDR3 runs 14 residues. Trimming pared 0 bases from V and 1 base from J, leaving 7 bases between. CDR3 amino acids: CASSLGRGNYGYTF. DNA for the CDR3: TGTGCCAGCAGCTTGGGCAGGGGTAACTATGGCTACACCTTC.

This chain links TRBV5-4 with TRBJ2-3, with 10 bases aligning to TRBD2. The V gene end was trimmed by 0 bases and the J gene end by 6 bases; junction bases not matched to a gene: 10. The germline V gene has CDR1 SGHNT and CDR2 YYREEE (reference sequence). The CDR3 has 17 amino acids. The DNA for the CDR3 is TGTGCCAGCAGCTTGGAGGGCAGCGGGAGGGCCGACGATACGCAGTATTTT. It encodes CASSLEGSGRADDTQYF.

DNA for the CDR3: TGTGCCAGCAGCCAAGATCCGGGGACTGAAGCTTTCTTT. Translating it yields CASSQDPGTEAFF. The chain employs TRBV14 and TRBJ1-1, with D unclear. The germline V gene has CDR1 SGHDN and CDR2 FVKESK. This CDR3 comprises 13 residues. V shed 0 bases and J shed 5 bases, with 7 bases lying between them.

Here the CDR3 DNA reads TGTGCCAGCAGTTACGGTCAGGGGGTCAATCAGCCCCAGCATTTT. Amino acid sequence: CASSYGQGVNQPQHF. The V gene is TRBV6-5, the J gene TRBJ1-5; TRBD1 matches 7 bases. The CDR3 contains 15 residues. In germline, CDR1 is MNHEY, CDR2 SVGAGI. Losses at the gene ends were 2 bases for V and 3 bases for J; bases not matched to a gene: 4.

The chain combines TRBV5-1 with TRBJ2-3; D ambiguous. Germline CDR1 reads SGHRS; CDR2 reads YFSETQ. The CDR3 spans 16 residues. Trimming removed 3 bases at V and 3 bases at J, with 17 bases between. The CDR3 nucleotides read TGCGCCAGCAGCTCCCCCTTGGGCCTTGGAACAGATACGCAGTATTTT. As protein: CASSSPLGLGTDTQYF.

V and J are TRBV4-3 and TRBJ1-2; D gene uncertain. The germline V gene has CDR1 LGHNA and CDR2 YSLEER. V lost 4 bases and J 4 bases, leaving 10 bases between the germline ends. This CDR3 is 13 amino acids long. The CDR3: CASSPDTSYGYTF. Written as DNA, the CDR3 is TGCGCCAGCAGCCCTGACACCTCCTATGGCTACACCTTC.

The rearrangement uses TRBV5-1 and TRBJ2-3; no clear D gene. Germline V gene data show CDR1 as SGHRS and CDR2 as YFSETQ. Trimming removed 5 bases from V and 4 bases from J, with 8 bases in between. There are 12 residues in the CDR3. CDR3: CASSLVPDTQYF. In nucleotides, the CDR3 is TGCGCCAGCAGTCTAGTCCCAGATACGCAGTATTTT.

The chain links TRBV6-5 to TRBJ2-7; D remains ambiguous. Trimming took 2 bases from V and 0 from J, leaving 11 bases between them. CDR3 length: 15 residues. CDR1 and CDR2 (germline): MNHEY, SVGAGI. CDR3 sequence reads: CASSYGPASSYEQYF. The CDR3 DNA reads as TGTGCCAGCAGTTACGGCCCAGCGAGCTCCTACGAGCAGTACTTC.

The CDR3 sequence: CASSIQGTNEKLFF. CDR3 in DNA: TGTGCCAGTAGTATACAGGGAACTAATGAAAAACTGTTTTTT. The rearrangement uses TRBV19 and TRBJ1-4; TRBD1 might be the D (5 bases). This CDR3 has 14 residues. Between the trimmed V and J ends, which lost 2 bases and 1 base, there was a span of 5 bases. CDR1 and CDR2 from the germline V gene are LNHDA and SQIVND (reference sequence).

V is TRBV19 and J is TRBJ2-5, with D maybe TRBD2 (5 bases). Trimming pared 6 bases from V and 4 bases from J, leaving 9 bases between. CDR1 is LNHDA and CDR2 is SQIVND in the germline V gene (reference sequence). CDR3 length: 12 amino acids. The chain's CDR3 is CASRGSGETQYF. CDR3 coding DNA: TGTGCCAGTAGGGGGAGTGGAGAGACCCAGTACTTC.

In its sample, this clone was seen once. The CDR3 DNA reads TGTGCCAGCAGTGGGGGATATAGCGGGTGGGAAAAGTCCTACGAGCAGTACGTC. Protein: CASSGGYSGWEKSYEQYV. This rearrangement joins TRBV6-1 to TRBJ2-7; the match to TRBD2 covers 7 bases. Germline V gives CDR1 MNHNS, CDR2 SASEGT. The trim removed 4 bases at V and 1 base at J, leaving 16 bases unmatched. The CDR3 is 18 amino acids.

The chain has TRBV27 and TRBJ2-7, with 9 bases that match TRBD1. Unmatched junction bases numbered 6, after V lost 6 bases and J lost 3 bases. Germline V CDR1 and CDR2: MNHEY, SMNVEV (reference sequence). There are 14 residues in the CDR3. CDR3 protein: CASRRTGDSYEQYF. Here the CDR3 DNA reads TGTGCCAGCAGAAGGACAGGGGATAGCTACGAGCAGTACTTC.

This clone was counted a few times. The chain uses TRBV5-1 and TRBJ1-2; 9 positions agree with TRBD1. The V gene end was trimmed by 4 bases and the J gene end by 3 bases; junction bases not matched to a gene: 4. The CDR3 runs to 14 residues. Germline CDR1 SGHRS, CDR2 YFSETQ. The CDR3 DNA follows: TGCGCCAGCAGCATTACAGGGGGCGACTATGGCTACACCTTC. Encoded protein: CASSITGGDYGYTF.